This TCR beta chain was sequenced in a study of blood T cell repertoires in COVID-19 (dated by TCRdb to 2019 to 2021). For the wider study: Collaborator samples came from the United States, Italy and Spain and covered acute and convalescent phases of COVID-19. The repertoires were released in a freely available public database meant as a resource for research on the immune response to SARS-CoV-2. The material from the prospective study consisted of cDNA or gDNA derived from T cells, B-cell-depleted T cells, or PBMCs. The samples were drawn from the first 160 participants of the ongoing ImmuneRACE study and from 950 to 1,500 subjects provided by 6 global collaborators. Where HLA class I and class II types were available, the types were taken from metadata supplied by the sample provider, not from assay-based typing. Sample metadata almost always included a de-identified subject ID, COVID-19 status, age in years and sex. Subjects who had been exposed to COVID-19, were actively infected with it, or had recovered from it provided the deeply sampled blood TCRbeta repertoires that made up the dataset.

Overall results and qualifications from the work: The amount of clinical and demographic metadata varied by source and participant and was provided uncurated.

Collaborating institutions collected whole blood in K2EDTA tubes following their own protocols. For TCRbeta analysis, collaborator samples were shipped as frozen whole blood, as isolated PBMCs, or as DNA extracted from either sample type. CDR1 and CDR2 are read off the germline V gene as MNHEY and SVGAGI. After removal of 6 bases from V and 1 base from J, the junction retains 4 bases not matched to a gene. Reading from cysteine to phenylalanine, the CDR3 counts 14 amino acids. Just the 42-base CDR3 DNA is kept, in frame starting at base 1. TCRbeta CDR3 regions were amplified from genomic DNA using the immunoSEQ Assay, a bias-controlled multiplex PCR. In the authors' own workflow: The number of nucleated cells in each sample was estimated by amplification of reference gene primers within the assay. To quantify the absolute abundance of each unique TCRbeta CDR3 rearrangement, sequence reads were collapsed and filtered. For each sample, productive Simpson clonality was calculated as the square root of Simpson's diversity index across productive rearrangements. TCRdb retrieved this table from immuneACCESS and kept in-frame rearrangements only. Not all clones are present; in checked studies, unresolved V genes account for under half, and no reason is known for the remainder. V, J and clone size derive from that table, while D and trimming were established from the DNA sequence. The sample profile shows about 110,000 clones; 70% to 90% of them were found once. The top ten constitute 18% of the sample.

The table lists this clone with a count of one. Its antigen is still unknown. The record has no base qualities; no much larger clone is one base away. Material: peripheral blood. This clonotype was obtained from a woman aged 55-70 years with acute or convalescent COVID-19. This chain joins TRBV6-5 to TRBJ2-7; TRBD1 fits 9 bases in the junction. The DNA reads as follows: TGTGCCAGCAGCGGACAGGGGCCTTCCTACGAGCAGTACTTC. This sequence encodes CASSGQGPSYEQYF.